This T cell receptor beta chain is from a study of T cell changes during pregnancy in multiple sclerosis. Some clones are missing from TCRdb's copy, which holds only in-frame ones; the method was immunoSEQ multiplex PCR. The data hold about 72,000 clones, with roughly nine tenths observed a single time. The V gene end was trimmed by 3 bases and the J gene end by 6 bases; junction bases not matched to a gene: 7. Germline V gene sequence: CDR1 KGHSH, CDR2 LQKENI. This CDR3 spans 15 amino acids. This TCR was sampled from a female donor with multiple sclerosis, enrolled in a pregnancy study. The rearrangement joins TRBV18 to TRBJ2-5; 10 nucleotides match TRBD1. The sequencing used peripheral blood, collected in the second trimester of pregnancy. CDR3: CASSPRQGQGQTQYF. In nucleotides, the CDR3 is TGTGCCAGCTCACCCCGCCAGGGACAGGGGCAGACCCAGTACTTC.